Below are 8 T cell receptor beta chains sequenced from a single sample in a study of T cell responses to AZD1222 COVID-19 vaccine. Only in-frame clones appear in the TCRdb table, and some are missing; sequencing was by immunoSEQ multiplex PCR. The sample records 150,000 to 190,000 clones, over 75% being singletons. Sequencing used peripheral blood, obtained on day 0 of AZD1222 vaccination. These receptors were obtained from an adult in good health.

V is TRBV24-1 and J is TRBJ1-2, with D unresolved. In germline, CDR1 is KGHDR, CDR2 SFDVKD. The CDR3 runs 14 residues. V lost 6 bases and J lost 4, with 14 bases in between. CDR3 DNA sequence: TGTGCCACCAGTATGGACGGCTCCACCTATGGCTACACCTTC. Translating it yields CATSMDGSTYGYTF.

This rearrangement joins TRBV6-5 to TRBJ2-2, with TRBD2 matching over 7 bases. V was clipped by 6 bases and J by 2 bases; unmatched bases: 6. The CDR3 has 15 residues. The germline gives CDR1 MNHEY, CDR2 SVGAGI. This chain's CDR3 is CASRSSGRNTGELFF. The CDR3, as DNA: TGTGCCAGCAGATCTAGCGGCAGAAACACCGGGGAGCTGTTTTTT.

V gene TRBV7-2 combines with J gene TRBJ1-5; the match to TRBD1 covers 10 bases. There are 15 residues in the CDR3. With 4 bases clipped from V and 4 bases from J, the junction kept 4 bases outside the gene matches. Looked up from germline, CDR1 is SGHTA and CDR2 is FQGNSA. CDR3 in amino acids: CASSYGQGDNQPQHF. The CDR3, as DNA: TGTGCCAGCAGCTACGGACAGGGGGATAATCAGCCCCAGCATTTT.

The chain recombines TRBV29-1 with TRBJ2-3, with 7 bases that match TRBD2. CDR3 length equals 16 residues. V was pared by 2 bases and J by 0 bases, with 8 bases of the junction left unmatched. Looked up from germline, CDR1 is SQVTM and CDR2 is ANQGSEA. For the CDR3, the DNA is TGCAGCGTTGAAATCGCTAGCGGAACTAGCACAGATACGCAGTATTTT. Residues: CSVEIASGTSTDTQYF.

The rearrangement joins TRBV7-2 to TRBJ2-1; D call uncertain. This CDR3 has 13 amino acids. Germline CDR1 and CDR2: SGHTA and FQGNSA. Trimming took 0 bases from V and 5 from J, leaving 5 bases between them. This chain's CDR3 is CASSLASNNEQFF. CDR3 sequence (DNA): TGTGCCAGCAGCTTAGCCAGTAACAATGAGCAGTTCTTC.

The chain couples TRBV9 to TRBJ1-1; tentative D call: TRBD1 (6 bases). Trimming pared 4 bases from V and 1 base from J, leaving 8 bases between. Germline V gene data show CDR1 as SGDLS and CDR2 as YYNGEE. The CDR3 extends over 13 amino acids. The CDR3 DNA reads TGTGCCAGCAGCTCGGGACAGAACACTGAAGCTTTCTTT. Translated: CASSSGQNTEAFF. Full variable domain (missing parts from reference TRBV9 and TRBJ1-1): DSGVTQTPKHLITATGQRVTLRCSPRSGDLSVYWYQQSLDQGLQFLIQYYNGEERAKGNILERFSAQQFPDLHSELNLSSLELGDSALYFCASSSGQNTEAFFGQGTRLTVV.

This chain connects TRBV18 to TRBJ1-1, with D uncertain. Deletions cut 6 bases from V and 4 bases from J, with 3 bases between. Germline CDR1 is KGHSH and CDR2 is LQKENI. This CDR3 region has 10 residues. DNA of the CDR3: TGTGCCAGCTCGCCCACTGAAGCTTTCTTT. Its protein product is CASSPTEAFF.

Only a few counts were recorded for this clone. This chain links TRBV28 with TRBJ1-2; tentatively, D is TRBD1 (5 bases). V was clipped by 3 bases and J by 7 bases, with 12 bases between them. CDR3 length equals 13 residues. The germline gives CDR1 MDHEN, CDR2 SYDVKM. This chain's CDR3 is CASSFLRGGGYTF. CDR3 nucleotide sequence: TGTGCCAGCAGTTTTCTGAGGGGTGGTGGCTACACCTTC.